The clone carrying this T cell receptor (beta chain) came up many times. This CDR3 is also generated by other DNA sequences in the sample. Assay used: immunoSEQ multiplex PCR; TCRdb lists only in-frame clones, some missing. This sample carries 65,000 to 95,000 clones, around 76% of them seen once, and the ten largest clones take roughly 15%. The sample belongs to a study of blood T cell repertoires in COVID-19. Study-wide context: The United States, Italy and Spain provided the acute and convalescent COVID-19 samples. PBMCs, B-cell-depleted T cells, or T cells provided the cDNA or gDNA that made up the material.

V was shortened by 1 base and J by 2 bases, with 6 bases between the two germline ends. Germline assignment: CDR1 SQVTM and CDR2 ANQGSEA. The length of the CDR3 is 12 residues. The sample comprised peripheral blood. The rearrangement links TRBV29-1 to TRBJ2-7, with D perhaps TRBD1 (6 bases). The sequence was collected from a human donor in a cohort sampled during active COVID-19. CDR3 sequence (DNA): TGCAGCGTTGAAGGACAGGCCTACGAGCAGTACTTC. Translated: CSVEGQAYEQYF.